This T cell receptor (beta chain) was identified in a study of PD-1 blockade in mismatch repair-deficient tumors. Whole-study context: Patients had about 13 mismatch repair-deficient cancer types and were previously treated and progressing.

Whole-study findings and limits: Tumor-resident clones, often absent from pretreatment blood, expanded after pembrolizumab and then contracted.

All patients were mismatch repair deficient, assessed by either PCR or immunohistochemistry. A few pembrolizumab responders had their TCRs sequenced. About this clone itself: The antigen is undetermined.

TCRdb keeps only in-frame clones here, not all; method: immunoSEQ multiplex PCR. Here the sample spans approximately 60,000 clones, around 88% being singletons. This CDR3 is built from 11 residues. The V gene end was trimmed by 10 bases and the J gene end by 3 bases; junction bases not matched to a gene: 3. Germline V gene lookup returns CDR1 LNHDA and CDR2 SQIVND (reference sequence). The specimen was peripheral blood, collected 52 weeks after starting pembrolizumab. This TCR was recovered from an adult with mismatch repair-deficient cancer. The genes are TRBV19 and TRBJ2-7; 7 positions match TRBD2. The CDR3: CATREGYEQYF. The DNA for the CDR3 is TGTGCCACGAGGGAGGGCTACGAGCAGTACTTC.